Below, 5 T cell receptor beta chains from the same sample are listed, as sequenced in a study of T-cell memory formation after mild COVID-19. MiXCR was run by TCRdb on the 5' RACE reads, yielding one entry per CDR3 protein. The table lists some 120,000 distinct CDR3 sequences, over 15% of them singletons. The sequenced sample was PBMCs or a T cell subset sorted from them (not recorded which). The receptors were gathered from a man aged 18 to 30 who had mild COVID-19 (a few samples of this study predate the infection). Cell type and time point are not known.

This clonotype showed up just a few times. V and J are TRBV7-9 and TRBJ2-3; 10 nucleotides align to TRBD2. This CDR3 has 15 residues. V lost 1 base and J lost 6; bases outside the gene matches: 4. CDR1 SEHNR and CDR2 FQNEAQ come from the germline V gene (reference sequence). For the CDR3, the DNA is TGTGCCAGCAGCTTAGGTAGCGGGGGGCCTGATACGCAGTATTTT. Protein product: CASSLGSGGPDTQYF.

V and J are TRBV2 and TRBJ1-5, with TRBD1 as a possible D gene (6 bases). The germline V gene has CDR1 SNHLY and CDR2 FYNNEI. Trimming pared 4 bases from V and 4 bases from J, leaving 11 bases between. This CDR3 spans 14 amino acids. DNA for the CDR3: TGTGCCAGCAGTGCGGGGGGCCGGAATCAGCCCCAGCATTTT. Its protein product is CASSAGGRNQPQHF.

This clonotype has only one observation. The chain recombines TRBV9 with TRBJ2-3, with no clear D. Trimming shortened V by 3 bases and J by 6 bases, and 5 bases separated the two germline ends. The germline gives CDR1 SGDLS, CDR2 YYNGEE. The CDR3 contains 11 residues. CDR3 coding DNA: TGTGCCAGCAGCGATCGGGATACGCAGTATTTT. Encoded protein: CASSDRDTQYF.

The chain has TRBV7-2 and TRBJ2-7; the D gene could be TRBD1 or TRBD2 (5 bases each). Germline CDR1 SGHTA, CDR2 FQGNSA. V gave up 5 bases and J gave up 0 bases, with 11 bases separating them. The CDR3 sequence is 14 residues long. CDR3 in DNA: TGTGCCAGCAGCCGGGGACGAGCCTCCTACGAGCAGTACTTC. It encodes CASSRGRASYEQYF.

This clonotype appeared a few times. V usage is TRBV20-1 and J usage is TRBJ2-1; TRBD2 agrees at 12 bases. Unmatched junction bases numbered 7, after V lost 6 bases and J lost 4 bases. Germline V gene sequence: CDR1 DFQATT, CDR2 SNEGSKA (reference sequence). The CDR3 length is 15 residues. The CDR3 nucleotides are TGCAGTGCCTCGACTAGCGGGGGATATTACAATGAGCAGTTCTTC. Translation gives CSASTSGGYYNEQFF.